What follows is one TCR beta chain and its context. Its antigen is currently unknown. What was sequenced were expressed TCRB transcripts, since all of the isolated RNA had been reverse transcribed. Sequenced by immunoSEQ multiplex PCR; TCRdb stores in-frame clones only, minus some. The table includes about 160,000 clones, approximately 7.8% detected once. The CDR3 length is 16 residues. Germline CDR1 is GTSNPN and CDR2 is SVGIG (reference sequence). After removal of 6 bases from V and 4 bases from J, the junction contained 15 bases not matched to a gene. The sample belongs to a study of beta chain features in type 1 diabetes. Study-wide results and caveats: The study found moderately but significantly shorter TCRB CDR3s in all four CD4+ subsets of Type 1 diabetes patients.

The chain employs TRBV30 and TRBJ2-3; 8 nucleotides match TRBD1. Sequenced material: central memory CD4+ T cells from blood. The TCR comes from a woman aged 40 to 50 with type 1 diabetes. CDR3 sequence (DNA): TGTGCCTGCCTTGGATCGAGACAGGGGTCCTCAGATACGCAGTATTTT. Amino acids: CACLGSRQGSSDTQYF.